This T cell receptor (beta chain) was identified in a study of T cells expressing NK-cell markers (dated by TCRdb to between 2020 and 2021). For the study in its entirety: TCR beta-chain repertoires were profiled in sorted CD3+CD56+NKG2C+, CD3+CD56+NKG2C- and CD3+CD56-NKG2C+ T-cell subsets from several donors. Most of the eight sequenced donors were HCMV-seropositive and one was HCMV-seronegative. The eight sequenced donors were randomly selected healthy volunteers, three men and five women. Libraries were sequenced as 2 x 150 bp reads on Illumina HiSeq 2000/2500, MiSeq or NextSeq.

Study-wide findings and limitations: In several donors, the dominant CD3+CD56+NKG2C+ clonotypes were among the top 10 CD8+ clonotypes and accounted for about 1.0-7.5% of CD8+ T cells. Whether the expanded NKG2C-expressing T cell clones were specific for HCMV antigens was left unclear. Those dominant clonotypes were again the most abundant among CD3+CD56-NKG2C+ cells in a handful of donors, at roughly 25-60.1%.

To determine HCMV serostatus, a commercial ELISA kit was used to detect HCMV-specific IgG in serum. Peripheral blood mononuclear cells were isolated from blood by Ficoll density gradient centrifugation. In the case of this clonotype: There is no known antigen for this receptor.

Reads for this sample came from an Illumina HiSeq 2000. TCR beta cDNA libraries were prepared using 5'RACE template switching, which introduced a universal primer site and unique molecular identifiers. Synthesis of cDNA was primed from the TCR beta constant segment and was followed by two consecutive PCR amplification steps. The authors processed their data as follows. Reads were demultiplexed and grouped by UMI with MIGEC, and clonotypes were assembled and quantified with MiTCR. To remove erroneous sequences, TCR cDNA sequences were retained only when supported by two or more reads. The tcR package was used for downstream repertoire analysis, with clonotypes matched between fractions based on CDR3 nucleotide sequence plus V segment. VDJmatch was used to annotate antigen specificity against VDJdb, with one amino acid substitution in CDR3 permitted. TCRdb reprocessed the reads into one record per CDR3 protein sequence, lacking DNA. For this entry, the V and J calls and clone size follow TCRdb and not the study's own pipeline. The data table for this sample lists about 430,000 distinct CDR3 sequences. 1.4% to 1.5% of the sample lies in the top ten.

The source material was blood T cells: a sorted CD56 or NKG2C T cell subset, CD4+ or CD8+ T cells, or bulk PBMC T cells (not recorded which). This receptor was taken from a woman aged 50 to 60 in good health. Donor details come from another sample of the same person, matched by shared clones.

The CDR3 protein is CAWSPTSGRVREQFF. Recombination connected TRBV30 to TRBJ2-1; TCRdb lists TRBD2, though no DNA is available to test this call. CDR1 GTSNPN and CDR2 SVGIG were looked up in the germline V gene (reference sequence). CDR3 length: 15 amino acids, cysteine to phenylalanine. This entry has no DNA.